This TCR beta chain was profiled in a study of blood T cell repertoires in COVID-19. Study information: Some COVID-19 samples were acute and others convalescent; all came from the United States, Italy and Spain.

As originally analysed: For nucleated cells, counts were estimated from reference gene primer amplification. Measured with immunoSEQ multiplex PCR; TCRdb has only the in-frame clones, and not every one. That table is the source of V, J and clone size, and D and trimming were worked out from the DNA. The table lists 130,000 to 150,000 clones, more than 70% of them singletons. Germline V lookup: CDR1 MDHEN, CDR2 SYDVKM. The CDR3 runs 16 residues. The trim removed 3 bases at V and 8 bases at J, leaving 12 bases unmatched. This chain links TRBV28 with TRBJ2-3; TRBD2 matches at 9 bases. This clonotype was sampled from a human donor in a cohort sampled during active COVID-19. Sequenced material: peripheral blood. CDR3 protein: CASSLSPAGGTPTQYF. CDR3 sequence (DNA): TGTGCCAGCAGTTTGTCGCCGGCGGGAGGGACCCCTACGCAGTATTTT.